Listed below are T cell receptor beta chains from one sample, sequenced in a study of blood T cell repertoires in COVID-19. Produced via immunoSEQ multiplex PCR; TCRdb's table is partial and in-frame only. The repertoire consists of 250,000 to 350,000 clones, with 88% occurring once and the leading ten covering about 11%. Sequencing input: peripheral blood. The receptors derive from a woman in her twenties or thirties with COVID-19, enrolled during active disease. Both conserved end residues are trimmed from each CDR3. Fields, in order: J gene, V gene, CDR3 length, CDR3 protein.

TRBJ2-1 | TRBV7-9 | 14 | ASSSASGRTYNEQF
TRBJ1-3 | TRBV7-9 | 14 | ASRTGTGHSGNTIY
TRBJ1-4 | TRBV5-5 | 14 | ASSSYPTGTDEKLF
TRBJ2-7 | TRBV29-1 | 11 | SVVGDNSYEQY
TRBJ2-7 | TRBV7-9 | 14 | ASSPRGSSGTHEQY
TRBJ1-1 | TRBV5-4 | 11 | ASSPRGNTEAF
TRBJ2-3 | TRBV5-6 | 14 | ASSLGVMESTDTQY
TRBJ1-4 | TRBV2 | 16 | ASSSRDRDLATNEKLF
TRBJ1-1 | TRBV6-6 | 14 | ASSSDRDDLNTEAF
TRBJ1-6 | TRBV28 | 9 | ASSFGSPLH
TRBJ2-7 | TRBV28 | 12 | ASSSHKDSYEQY
TRBJ2-5 | TRBV19 | 11 | ASTPGSKETQY
TRBJ2-4 | TRBV5-1 | 12 | ASSLGNRENIQY
TRBJ2-7 | TRBV5-6 | 14 | ASSLRYRRNSYEQY
TRBJ1-2 | TRBV20-1 | 9 | SASGLYGYT
TRBJ1-1 | TRBV19 | 12 | ASRWTGGNTEAF
TRBJ1-4 | TRBV5-1 | 12 | ASSLVPGREKLF
TRBJ1-2 | TRBV28 | 12 | ASNSQGQGDGYT
TRBJ2-4 | TRBV19 | 15 | ASSIGGPGETKNIQY
TRBJ2-7 | TRBV19 | 14 | ASSLYPGLAGNEQY
TRBJ2-7 | TRBV12-3/TRBV12-4 | 10 | ASSPRDSGQY
TRBJ1-1 | TRBV14 | 14 | ASSQMVSIRGTEAF
TRBJ1-3 | TRBV5-1 | 13 | ASRLNTVSGNTIY
TRBJ2-3 | TRBV18 | 12 | ASSPGGFTDTQY
TRBJ2-7 | TRBV6-6 | 11 | ASSPRTGYEQY
TRBJ2-3 | TRBV5-1 | 14 | ASSPPTSGSIDTQY
TRBJ2-3 | TRBV3-1/TRBV3-2 | 12 | ASSLAGGPDTQY
TRBJ2-6 | TRBV5-4 | 16 | ASSRRLAGNSGANVLT
TRBJ1-1 | TRBV29-1 | 11 | SVEVSLDTEAF
TRBJ1-3 | TRBV5-4 | 13 | ASSLGTGHGNTIY
TRBJ1-4 | TRBV7-2 | 16 | ASSLAPGTATTNEKLF
TRBJ1-3 | TRBV29-1 | 11 | SAGGGPGNTIY
TRBJ2-7 | TRBV3-1/TRBV3-2 | 11 | ASSQERAYEQY
TRBJ2-3 | TRBV3-1/TRBV3-2 | 14 | ASSQDRTSGADTQY
TRBJ2-7 | TRBV11-2 | 14 | ASSSFGSSGAYEQY
TRBJ2-5 | TRBV12-3/TRBV12-4 | 11 | ASSLGPRETQY
TRBJ2-1 | TRBV6-6 | 14 | ASSNWRLASYNEQF
TRBJ2-1 | TRBV3-1/TRBV3-2 | 11 | ASGRGPYNEQF
TRBJ1-2 | TRBV30 | 10 | AWSGGRYGYT
TRBJ2-1 | TRBV6-2/TRBV6-3 | 15 | ASSYSNLGLDYNEQF